The entry below describes one T cell receptor (beta chain). Other DNA sequences within the sample encode an identical CDR3. The sample originates from a study of blood T cell repertoires in COVID-19. Study-wide background: PBMCs, B-cell-depleted T cells, or T cells provided the cDNA or gDNA that made up the material.

The method was immunoSEQ multiplex PCR; TCRdb's version includes in-frame clones alone and lacks a portion of them. The sample has about 130,000 clones, more than 70% seen once; the top ten hold about 5.4%. Germline V lookup: CDR1 LGHNA, CDR2 YNFKEQ. Trimming took 3 bases from V and 5 from J; bases not matched to a gene: 0. The CDR3 is 15 residues long. Material: peripheral blood. The V call is TRBV4-2, the J call TRBJ2-1, with TRBD2 matching 14 bases. The clonotype comes from a human donor in a cohort sampled during active COVID-19. CDR3 coding DNA: TGTGCCAGCAGCCAGGGACTAGCGGGGGACAATGAGCAGTTCTTC. Its protein product is CASSQGLAGDNEQFF.